This entry describes one T cell receptor (beta chain). Sequenced by immunoSEQ multiplex PCR; TCRdb stores in-frame clones only, minus some. The sample shows approximately 92,000 clones, nearly 97% of them seen only once. The sample is drawn from a study of technical replicates of blood from a few donors. The sequenced sample consisted of T cells isolated from PBMCs. The TCR originated in a human donor in good health.

The CDR3 sequence is CASTRGKDTQYF. The DNA for the CDR3 is TGTGCCAGCACCAGGGGTAAGGATACGCAGTATTTT. The V call is TRBV5-6, the J call TRBJ2-3; the D gene is possibly TRBD1 (6 bases). Trimming removed 6 bases from V and 6 bases from J, with 11 bases in between. In germline, CDR1 is SGHDT, CDR2 YYEEEE. The CDR3 is 12 amino acids. Full variable domain (remainder filled in from reference TRBV5-6 and TRBJ2-3): DAGVTQSPTHLIKTRGQQVTLRCSPKSGHDTVSWYQQALGQGPQFIFQYYEEEERQRGNFPDRFSGHQFPNYSSELNVNALLLGDSALYLCASTRGKDTQYFGPGTRLTVL.